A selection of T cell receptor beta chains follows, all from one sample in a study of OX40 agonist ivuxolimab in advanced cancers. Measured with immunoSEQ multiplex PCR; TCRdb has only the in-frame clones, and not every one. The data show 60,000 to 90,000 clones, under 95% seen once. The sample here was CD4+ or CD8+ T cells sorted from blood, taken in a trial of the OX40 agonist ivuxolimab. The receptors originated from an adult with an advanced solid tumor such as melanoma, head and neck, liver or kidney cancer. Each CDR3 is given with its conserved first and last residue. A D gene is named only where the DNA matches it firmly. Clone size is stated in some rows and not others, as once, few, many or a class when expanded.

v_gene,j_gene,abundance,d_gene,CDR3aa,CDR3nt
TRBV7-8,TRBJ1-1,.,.,CASSLAPAGEAFF,TGTGCCAGCAGCTTAGCGCCGGCTGGGGAAGCTTTCTTT
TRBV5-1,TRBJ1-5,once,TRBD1,CASSLVGQGDQPQHF,TGCGCCAGCAGCTTGGTAGGACAGGGGGATCAGCCCCAGCATTTT
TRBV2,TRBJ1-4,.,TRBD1,CASSENRDSEKLFF,TGTGCCAGCAGTGAAAACCGGGACAGCGAAAAACTGTTTTTT
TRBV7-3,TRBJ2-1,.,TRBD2,CASIQGGLAGVREQFF,TGTGCCAGCATCCAAGGGGGGCTAGCGGGAGTTCGAGAGCAGTTCTTC
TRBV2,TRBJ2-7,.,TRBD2,CASSEGTSGSGEQYF,TGTGCCAGCAGTGAAGGGACTAGCGGGAGTGGTGAGCAGTACTTC
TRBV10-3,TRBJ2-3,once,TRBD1,CAIRGEGTGRADTQYF,TGTGCCATCAGGGGGGAAGGGACAGGGCGGGCAGATACGCAGTATTTT
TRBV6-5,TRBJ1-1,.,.,CASSYSVPKNTEAFF,TGTGCCAGCAGTTACTCCGTCCCGAAGAACACTGAAGCTTTCTTT
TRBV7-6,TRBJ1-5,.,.,CASSLTVNQPQHF,TGTGCCAGCAGCTTAACAGTCAATCAGCCCCAGCATTTT
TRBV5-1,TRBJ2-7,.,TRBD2,CASSLIPSGSYEQYF,TGCGCCAGCAGCTTAATCCCTAGCGGATCCTACGAGCAGTACTTC
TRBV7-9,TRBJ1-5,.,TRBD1,CASSLETGSGQVNQPQHF,TGTGCCAGCAGCTTAGAAACTGGCTCGGGACAGGTGAATCAGCCCCAGCATTTT
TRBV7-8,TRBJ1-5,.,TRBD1,CASSTGTGGGQPQHF,TGTGCCAGCAGCACCGGGACAGGGGGCGGTCAGCCCCAGCATTTT
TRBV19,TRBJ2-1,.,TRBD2,CASKRLAGGLGNEQFF,TGTGCCAGTAAAAGGTTAGCGGGAGGTCTCGGGAATGAGCAGTTCTTC
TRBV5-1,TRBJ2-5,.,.,CASSLSLETQYF,TGCGCCAGCAGCTTGTCACTGGAGACCCAGTACTTC
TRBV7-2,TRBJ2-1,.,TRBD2,CASSLEWTSGRDNEQFF,TGTGCCAGCAGCTTAGAATGGACTAGCGGGAGAGACAATGAGCAGTTCTTC
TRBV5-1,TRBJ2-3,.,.,CASSLRPSQAEDTQYF,TGCGCCAGCAGCTTGAGGCCCAGCCAGGCCGAAGATACGCAGTATTTT
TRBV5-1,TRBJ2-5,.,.,CASNERGETQYF,TGCGCCAGCAACGAGAGGGGAGAGACCCAGTACTTC
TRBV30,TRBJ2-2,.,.,CAWSVQNTGELFF,TGTGCCTGGAGTGTTCAGAACACCGGGGAGCTGTTTTTT
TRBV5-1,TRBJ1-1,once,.,CASSSVESGAGEAFF,TGCGCCAGCAGCTCAGTCGAGTCGGGGGCTGGTGAAGCTTTCTTT
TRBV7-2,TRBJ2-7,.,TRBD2,CASSLGLGTYEQYF,TGTGCCAGCAGCTTGGGACTAGGGACCTACGAGCAGTACTTC
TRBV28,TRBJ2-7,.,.,CASSFVGTAYEQYF,TGTGCCAGCAGTTTTGTGGGAACGGCCTACGAGCAGTACTTC
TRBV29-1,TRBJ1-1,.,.,CSVAHLPWDTEAFF,TGCAGCGTTGCTCACCTCCCTTGGGACACTGAAGCTTTCTTT
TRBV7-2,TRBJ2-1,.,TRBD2,CASSQLAGSSYNEQFF,TGTGCCAGCAGCCAACTAGCGGGGAGCTCCTACAATGAGCAGTTCTTC
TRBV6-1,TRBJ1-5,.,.,CASKGGVWNQPQHF,TGTGCCAGCAAGGGGGGAGTATGGAATCAGCCCCAGCATTTT
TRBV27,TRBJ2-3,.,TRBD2,CASSLERGGFDTQYF,TGTGCCAGCAGTTTAGAGCGGGGGGGCTTTGATACGCAGTATTTT
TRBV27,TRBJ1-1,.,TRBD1,CASSSDRVAFF,TGTGCCAGCAGTTCGGACAGGGTCGCTTTCTTT
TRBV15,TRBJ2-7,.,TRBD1,CATSTGGPHEGAMYEQYF,TGTGCCACCAGCACTGGTGGTCCCCACGAGGGGGCCATGTACGAGCAGTACTTC
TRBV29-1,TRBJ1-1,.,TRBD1,CSIRQGAQGTEAFF,TGCAGCATTAGACAGGGTGCCCAAGGCACTGAAGCTTTCTTT
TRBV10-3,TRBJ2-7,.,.,CAISDGTDSYEQYF,TGTGCCATCAGTGACGGGACCGATTCCTACGAGCAGTACTTC
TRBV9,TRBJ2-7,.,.,CASSVGPGDLYEQYF,TGTGCCAGCAGCGTGGGCCCAGGGGACCTTTACGAGCAGTACTTC
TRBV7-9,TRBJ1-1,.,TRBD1,CASSFGTGSTEAFF,TGTGCCAGCAGCTTCGGGACAGGGAGCACTGAAGCTTTCTTT
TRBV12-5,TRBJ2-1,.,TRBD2,CASALASGSLYNEQFF,TGTGCTAGTGCCCTTGCGAGCGGGAGTCTTTACAATGAGCAGTTCTTC
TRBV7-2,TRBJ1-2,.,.,CASSLEGPLGYTF,TGTGCCAGCAGCTTAGAGGGGCCCCTGGGCTACACCTTC
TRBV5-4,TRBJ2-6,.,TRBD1,CASRMGQVSSGANVLTF,TGTGCCAGCAGGATGGGACAGGTATCGTCTGGGGCCAACGTCCTGACTTTC
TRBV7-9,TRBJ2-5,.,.,CASSRGVAPETQYF,TGTGCCAGCAGCAGGGGCGTAGCCCCAGAGACCCAGTACTTC
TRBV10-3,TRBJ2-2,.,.,CAISESGNTGELFF,TGTGCCATCAGTGAGTCCGGAAACACCGGGGAGCTGTTTTTT
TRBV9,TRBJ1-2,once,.,CASSVVGQGGYGYTF,TGTGCCAGCAGCGTAGTAGGTCAGGGCGGCTATGGCTACACCTTC
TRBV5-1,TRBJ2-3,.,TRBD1,CASSLEGANTQYF,TGCGCCAGCAGCTTGGAGGGGGCGAATACGCAGTATTTT
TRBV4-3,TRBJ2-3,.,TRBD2,CASSPLAGVLNTQYF,TGCGCCAGCAGCCCTCTAGCGGGAGTTCTAAATACGCAGTATTTT
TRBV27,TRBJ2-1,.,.,CASTLFGTTDEQFF,TGTGCCAGCACCCTATTTGGCACTACGGACGAGCAGTTCTTC
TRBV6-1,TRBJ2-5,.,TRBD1,CASSEAPGQGFAQYF,TGTGCCAGCAGTGAAGCCCCGGGACAGGGGTTTGCCCAGTACTTC
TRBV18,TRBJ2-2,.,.,CASSPQAGHYGELFF,TGTGCCAGCTCACCCCAAGCGGGACACTACGGGGAGCTGTTTTTT
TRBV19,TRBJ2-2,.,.,CATSLGWDPTLGELFF,TGTGCCACTTCACTTGGTTGGGACCCTACCTTGGGGGAGCTGTTTTTT
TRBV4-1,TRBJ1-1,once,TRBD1,CASSQDVPQGYADTEAFF,TGCGCCAGCAGCCAAGATGTGCCACAGGGGTACGCGGACACTGAAGCTTTCTTT
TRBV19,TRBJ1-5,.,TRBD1,CASSPRDRNQPQHF,TGTGCCAGTAGTCCCCGGGACAGAAATCAGCCCCAGCATTTT
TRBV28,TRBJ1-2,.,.,CATGLVYGYTF,TGTGCCACAGGGTTAGTATATGGCTACACCTTC
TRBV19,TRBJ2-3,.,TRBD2,CASSIVSGTTDTQYF,TGTGCCAGTAGTATAGTTAGCGGGACGACAGATACGCAGTATTTT
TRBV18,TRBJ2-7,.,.,CASSPDRYSQQYF,TGTGCCAGCTCACCTGACAGATATTCTCAGCAGTACTTC
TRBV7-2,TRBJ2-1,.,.,CASSSEVIEQFF,TGTGCCAGCAGCTCCGAGGTCATTGAGCAGTTCTTC
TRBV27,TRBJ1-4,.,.,CASRPGLVNEKLFF,TGTGCCAGCAGACCGGGACTGGTAAATGAAAAACTGTTTTTT
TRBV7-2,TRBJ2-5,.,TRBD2,CASSLPPGTSGVAETQYF,TGTGCCAGCAGCTTACCTCCCGGGACTAGCGGGGTCGCAGAGACCCAGTACTTC
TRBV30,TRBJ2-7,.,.,CAWSVDQGWEQYF,TGTGCCTGGAGTGTCGACCAGGGATGGGAGCAGTACTTC
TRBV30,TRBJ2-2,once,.,CAWESWASSGSWSTGELFF,TGTGCCTGGGAGTCCTGGGCCTCCAGCGGCTCTTGGTCCACCGGGGAGCTGTTTTTT